This entry is about one TCR beta chain. Its antigen is still unknown. V lost 4 bases to trimming and J lost 3 bases; unmatched junction nucleotides: 9. CDR1 is SGHDT and CDR2 is YYEEEE in the germline V gene. The CDR3 extends over 15 amino acids. Other autoimmune diseases, uncontrolled infections, pregnancy or lactation excluded patients from enrollment. Establishment of the diagnosis relied upon clinical symptoms, serum thyroxine, TRAb, thyroid ultrasound and orbital computed tomography. The data are from a study of Graves' ophthalmopathy and Graves' hyperthyroidism. Regarding the study as a whole: Prediction of ophthalmopathy progression reached roughly 64% sensitivity and around 76% specificity. Most clonotypes expanded in thyroid above 0.001 frequency were present in blood too.

RNA transcripts provided the template for amplifying TCR beta CDR3 regions. HTBI primers were used in a first-round RT-PCR, which preceded a second-round multiplex PCR. MiXCR was run by TCRdb on the multiplex PCR reads, yielding one entry per CDR3 protein. The sample has around 1,000,000 distinct CDR3 sequences, about two fifths seen once. The clonotype was recovered from an adult man with Graves' hyperthyroidism. The sequencing sample was made of peripheral blood or thyroid tissue (not recorded which). The rearrangement links TRBV5-6 to TRBJ2-5; 7 bases are a match to TRBD2. CDR3 nucleotide sequence: TGTGCCAGCAGCCAGAAGGCGGCGGGGGAAGAGACCCAGTACTTC. Residues: CASSQKAAGEETQYF.